Below, 23 T cell receptor beta chains from the same sample are listed, as sequenced in a study of read filtering for tumor transcriptome and immune sequencing. From around 440 ng of RNA, a library with molecular barcoded alpha/delta and beta/gamma adaptors was made. TCRdb passed the reads through MiXCR, listing each CDR3 protein once. This sample has around 65,000 distinct CDR3 sequences, with less than 20% found just once. The source material was a population of CD138-negative cells sorted from bone marrow. The receptors stem from a donor at least 40 years old with multiple myeloma.

The gene calls are TRBV14 and TRBJ2-3, with D hard to call. The V end lost 0 bases, the J end lost 6 bases, and 19 bases lay between the germline ends. This CDR3 contains 17 residues. Germline assignment: CDR1 SGHDN and CDR2 FVKESK. The CDR3 protein is CASSQELLTSLMDTQYF. The CDR3 DNA reads TGTGCCAGCAGCCAAGAGTTACTAACTTCCCTGATGGATACGCAGTATTTT. Full variable domain (missing parts from reference TRBV14 and TRBJ2-3): EAGVTQFPSHSVIEKGQTVTLRCDPISGHDNLYWYRRVMGKEIKFLLHFVKESKQDESGMPNNRFLAERTGGTYSTLKVQPAELEDSGVYFCASSQELLTSLMDTQYFGPGTRLTVL.

This clonotype appeared a few times. This chain uses TRBV11-3 with TRBJ2-1; D might be TRBD1 (7 bases). CDR3 length: 14 residues. Deletions cut 1 base from V and 7 bases from J, with 11 bases between. Germline assignment: CDR1 SGHNT and CDR2 YENEEA. This chain's CDR3 is CASSLAGGGNEQFF. CDR3 bases: TGTGCCAGCAGCTTAGCAGGGGGAGGAAATGAGCAGTTCTTC. The full variable domain, completed using reference TRBV11-3 and TRBJ2-1, is EAGVVQSPRYKIIEKKQPVAFWCNPISGHNTLYWYLQNLGQGPELLIRYENEEAVDDSQLPKDRFSAERLKGVDSTLKIQPAELGDSAVYLCASSLAGGGNEQFFGPGTRLTVL.

In DNA form, the CDR3 reads TGCAGTGCTGATACCGGGACAGAGAGCTCCTACGAGCAGTACTTC. Protein: CSADTGTESSYEQYF. The chain is built from TRBV20-1 and TRBJ2-7; 7 nucleotides line up with TRBD1. J was trimmed by 0 bases and V by 5 bases; bases with no gene match: 10. Per germline, CDR1 DFQATT and CDR2 SNEGSKA (reference sequence). This CDR3 comprises 15 residues.

This clonotype was counted ten times or more. The V and J genes are TRBV20-1 and TRBJ2-1, with D possibly matching TRBD1 (6 bases). Germline V gene sequence: CDR1 DFQATT, CDR2 SNEGSKA (reference sequence). Trimming removed 0 bases from V and 4 bases from J, with 16 bases in between. This CDR3 is 16 amino acids long. The CDR3 nucleotides read TGCAGTGCTAGAGATCTGGGGGCTCCTTTATACAATGAGCAGTTCTTC. Its protein product is CSARDLGAPLYNEQFF.

Comment on this clonotype: A far larger clone is just one base off, so this is likely a read error. The chain recombines TRBV5-8 with TRBJ2-1; tentatively, D is TRBD1 (6 bases). CDR3 length equals 14 residues. The germline gives CDR1 SGHTS, CDR2 YDEGEE. The V end lost 3 bases, the J end lost 3 bases, and 10 bases lay between the germline ends. CDR3 residues: CASSSDSFYNEQFF. Written as DNA, the CDR3 is TGTGCCAGCAGCTCGGACAGTTTCTACAATGAGCAGTTCTTC.

As concerns this clonotype: This may come from a read error, since a much larger clone is one base off. The rearrangement uses TRBV11-2 and TRBJ2-1, with 9 nucleotides matching TRBD2. V lost 4 bases to trimming and J lost 7 bases; unmatched junction nucleotides: 11. The CDR3 sequence is 16 residues long. Germline-derived CDR1 and CDR2 are SGHAT and FQNNGV. CDR3 nucleotides: TGTGCCAGCAGCTCCCGGGTTGCGGGAGGGAAAAATGAGCAGTTCTTC. Protein product: CASSSRVAGGKNEQFF. Complete variable domain (other parts from reference TRBV11-2 and TRBJ2-1): EAGVAQSPRYKIIEKRQSVAFWCNPISGHATLYWYQQILGQGPKLLIQFQNNGVVDDSQLPKDRFSAERLKGVDSTLKIQPAKLEDSAVYLCASSSRVAGGKNEQFFGPGTRLTVL.

A single count supports this clonotype. A much larger clone is a single base away; this may be a read error. The chain is built from TRBV7-8 and TRBJ2-4, with D possibly TRBD2 on 5 matching bases. There are 16 residues in the CDR3. From germline, CDR1 is SGHVS and CDR2 FQNEAQ. CDR3 protein: CASSPEGSLAKNIRYF. DNA for the CDR3: TGTGCCAGCAGCCCTGAAGGGAGTCTAGCCAAAAACATTCGGTACTTC.

There are many counts of this clonotype. This rearrangement joins TRBV20-1 to TRBJ2-1, with 10 bases fitting TRBD1. The V segment lost 5 bases and the J segment 5 bases; nucleotides outside the gene matches: 15. This CDR3 has 17 residues. Germline loops: CDR1 DFQATT, CDR2 SNEGSKA (reference sequence). CDR3 region: CSASLGFGDRGDNEQFF. CDR3 bases: TGCAGTGCTTCGTTAGGTTTTGGGGACAGGGGAGACAATGAGCAGTTCTTC.

This clonotype was detected ten times or more. V and J are TRBV12-3 or TRBV12-4 and TRBJ1-4; D unresolved. The CDR3 has 14 residues. V lost 6 bases, J lost 0 bases, and 8 bases lay in between. CDR3 in DNA: TGTGCCAGCAGGCCCGGGGCAACTAATGAAAAACTGTTTTTT. Its translation: CASRPGATNEKLFF.

This clonotype was counted ten times or more. The rearrangement links TRBV11-2 to TRBJ2-7, with 9 bases matching TRBD1. The CDR3 contains 13 residues. Germline values: CDR1 SGHAT, CDR2 FQNNGV. V lost 5 bases to trimming and J lost 3 bases; unmatched junction nucleotides: 2. DNA of the CDR3: TGTGCCAGCAGCCGGGACAGGGTCTACGAGCAGTACTTC. It translates to CASSRDRVYEQYF.

This clonotype appeared once. With a much larger clone just one base away, this may be a read error. The chain couples TRBV5-1 to TRBJ2-7; 7 bases fit TRBD1. Losses at the gene ends were 1 base for V and 6 bases for J; bases not matched to a gene: 7. The CDR3 runs to 14 residues. CDR1 and CDR2 from the germline V gene are SGHRS and YFSETQ. This chain's CDR3 is CASSLSTGVIEQYF. In DNA form, the CDR3 reads TGCGCCAGCAGCTTGAGCACAGGGGTAATCGAGCAGTACTTC.

This clonotype was counted many times. V usage is TRBV28 and J usage is TRBJ1-1; D ambiguous. The CDR3 covers 15 residues. The germline CDR1 and CDR2 sequences are MDHEN and SYDVKM. V was cut by 3 bases and J by 4 bases, with 15 bases left in between. As DNA, the CDR3 is TGTGCCAGCAGTTTCTCTCGGTTGGGCTCCACTGAAGCTTTCTTT. Amino acid sequence: CASSFSRLGSTEAFF. The complete variable domain, with remaining parts taken from reference TRBV28 and TRBJ1-1, reads DVKVTQSSRYLVKRTGEKVFLECVQDMDHENMFWYRQDPGLGLRLIYFSYDVKMKEKGDIPEGYSVSREKKERFSLILESASTNQTSMYLCASSFSRLGSTEAFFGQGTRLTVV.

This clonotype has a count of ten or more. V is TRBV29-1 and J is TRBJ2-7; 13 bases fit TRBD2. The V segment lost 4 bases and the J segment 7 bases; nucleotides outside the gene matches: 4. CDR3 length: 13 amino acids. The germline CDR1 and CDR2 sequences are SQVTM and ANQGSEA. The CDR3, as DNA: TGCAGCGTTGGACTAGCGGGAGGTAGGGAGCAGTACTTC. It encodes CSVGLAGGREQYF.

This clonotype was recorded at least ten times. The chain employs TRBV20-1 and TRBJ2-1; 8 bases are a match to TRBD2. This CDR3 comprises 15 residues. J gave up 4 bases and V 5 bases, and 10 bases lay outside the gene matches. Germline loops: CDR1 DFQATT, CDR2 SNEGSKA (reference sequence). This chain's CDR3 is CSALGIAGTYNEQFF. For the CDR3, the DNA is TGCAGTGCTTTAGGCATAGCGGGAACTTACAATGAGCAGTTCTTC.

This clonotype was recorded many times. The CDR3 sequence: CATFTTRNTGELFF. CDR3 bases: TGTGCCACCTTTACGACCAGAAACACCGGGGAGCTGTTTTTT. The chain has TRBV24-1 and TRBJ2-2; unclear D gene. V shed 9 bases and J shed 2 bases, with 12 bases lying between them. Germline V gene sequence: CDR1 KGHDR, CDR2 SFDVKD. The CDR3 length is 14 residues.

This clonotype appeared many times. The genes are TRBV5-1 and TRBJ2-7; TRBD1 might be the D (6 bases). V lost 2 bases and J 6 bases, leaving 12 bases between the germline ends. Germline V gene data show CDR1 as SGHRS and CDR2 as YFSETQ. CDR3 length equals 13 residues. CDR3 sequence: CASSFDTGTEQYF. CDR3 DNA: TGCGCCAGCAGCTTCGATACAGGGACCGAGCAGTACTTC.

This clonotype was found many times. J is TRBJ2-5 and V is TRBV5-1; 8 bases map to TRBD1. Germline loops: CDR1 SGHRS, CDR2 YFSETQ. V shed 0 bases and J 9 bases; nucleotides not matched to a gene: 16. This CDR3 is built from 17 residues. CDR3 bases: TGCGCCAGCAGCTTGGCGAACCCCGGGACAGGCCTGGAGGCCCAGTACTTC. This gives the protein CASSLANPGTGLEAQYF.

The CDR3 region has the DNA TGTGCCAGCTCACCACCGGGGGGGGTTGTCACTGAAGCTTTCTTT. It translates to CASSPPGGVVTEAFF. The chain uses TRBV18 and TRBJ1-1, with a weak D call TRBD1 (5 bases). V lost 0 bases to trimming and J lost 4 bases, with 12 bases between them. Germline V lookup: CDR1 KGHSH, CDR2 LQKENI. The CDR3 totals 15 residues. The entire variable domain, with the rest obtained from reference TRBV18 and TRBJ1-1, is as follows: NAGVMQNPRHLVRRRGQEARLRCSPMKGHSHVYWYRQLPEEGLKFMVYLQKENIIDESGMPKERFSAEFPKEGPSILRIQQVVRGDSAAYFCASSPPGGVVTEAFFGQGTRLTVV.

This clonotype was seen many times. This chain links TRBV5-1 with TRBJ2-2; the match to TRBD2 covers 7 bases. Germline CDR1 and CDR2: SGHRS and YFSETQ. This CDR3 is 19 amino acids long. V was clipped by 0 bases and J by 3 bases; unmatched bases: 14. CDR3 protein: CASSLGLGSGKYDTGELFF. In nucleotides, the CDR3 is TGCGCCAGCAGCTTGGGTCTAGGCAGCGGGAAATATGACACCGGGGAGCTGTTTTTT.

Ten or more counts support this clonotype. The J gene is TRBJ1-1, the V gene TRBV29-1; D perhaps matches TRBD1 (5 bases). This CDR3 has 11 residues. Trimming removed 5 bases from V and 8 bases from J, with 12 bases in between. Germline CDR1 SQVTM, CDR2 ANQGSEA. The CDR3 bases are TGCAGCGTTCAACCGGGGCTCGAAGCTTTCTTT. Its translation: CSVQPGLEAFF.

Only a few counts were recorded for this clonotype. The chain uses TRBV19 and TRBJ2-7, with 10 bases identical to TRBD1. Germline V gene sequence: CDR1 LNHDA, CDR2 SQIVND (reference sequence). The CDR3 totals 15 residues. J was trimmed by 3 bases and V by 4 bases; bases with no gene match: 6. CDR3 DNA sequence: TGTGCCAGTAGTAAATGGGGGACAGGGGACTACGAGCAGTACTTC. Protein: CASSKWGTGDYEQYF. Based on the CDR3 plus reference TRBV19 and TRBJ2-7, the full variable domain is DGGITQSPKYLFRKEGQNVTLSCEQNLNHDAMYWYRQDPGQGLRLIYYSQIVNDFQKGDIAEGYSVSREKKESFPLTVTSAQKNPTAFYLCASSKWGTGDYEQYFGPGTRLTVT.

This clonotype was seen repeatedly, ten times or more. The chain recombines TRBV29-1 with TRBJ2-5, with no clear D. This CDR3 contains 13 residues. Germline-derived CDR1 and CDR2 are SQVTM and ANQGSEA. V gave up 2 bases and J gave up 4 bases, with 11 bases separating them. The CDR3 DNA reads TGCAGCGTTGAATGGGGTGACCGAGAGACCCAGTACTTC. This sequence encodes CSVEWGDRETQYF.

Ten or more counts support this clonotype. The chain links TRBV3-1 to TRBJ1-1; TRBD1 agrees at 8 bases. Germline V lookup: CDR1 LGHDT, CDR2 YNNKEL (reference sequence). V gave up 4 bases and J gave up 5 bases; unmatched junction bases: 12. This CDR3 contains 16 residues. The CDR3 sequence is CASSPRGQVGGTEAFF. The DNA of the CDR3 is TGTGCCAGCAGCCCGCGGGGACAGGTGGGAGGAACTGAAGCTTTCTTT. The full variable domain, in which reference TRBV3-1 and TRBJ1-1 provide the parts outside the CDR3, is DTAVSQTPKYLVTQMGNDKSIKCEQNLGHDTMYWYKQDSKKFLKIMFSYNNKELIINETVPNRFSPKSPDKAHLNLHINSLELGDSAVYFCASSPRGQVGGTEAFFGQGTRLTVV.